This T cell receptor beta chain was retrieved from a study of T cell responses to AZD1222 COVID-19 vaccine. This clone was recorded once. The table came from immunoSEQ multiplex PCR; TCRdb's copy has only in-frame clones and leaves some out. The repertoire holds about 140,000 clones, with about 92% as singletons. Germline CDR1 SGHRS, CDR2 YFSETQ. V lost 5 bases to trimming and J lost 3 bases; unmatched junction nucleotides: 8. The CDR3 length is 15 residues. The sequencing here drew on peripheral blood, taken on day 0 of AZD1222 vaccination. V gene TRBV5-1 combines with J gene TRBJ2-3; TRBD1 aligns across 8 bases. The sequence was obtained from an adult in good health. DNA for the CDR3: TGCGCCAGCAGGAATACAGGGGGTAGAACAGATACGCAGTATTTT. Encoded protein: CASRNTGGRTDTQYF.